This T cell receptor beta chain was documented in a study of T-cell memory formation after mild COVID-19. Findings of the study overall: The study found contracting CD4+ clones mainly in CM and EM and contracting CD8+ clones in EMRA.

TCRdb re-called the 5' RACE reads through MiXCR, storing one row per CDR3 protein. Of around 180,000 distinct CDR3 sequences listed, under 20% are singletons. Turning to this clonotype: Its target is not known.

This CDR3 has 13 residues. Germline V gives CDR1 GTSNPN, CDR2 SVGIG (reference sequence). V was clipped by 3 bases and J by 0 bases, with 9 bases between them. Sequences were obtained from PBMCs or a T cell subset sorted from them (not recorded which). The source of this sequence is an adult woman who had mild COVID-19 (a few samples of this study predate the infection). Cell type and time point are not known. The chain employs TRBV30 and TRBJ2-7; D perhaps matches TRBD2 (6 bases). The CDR3 protein is CAWRGRSSYEQYF. Here the CDR3 DNA reads TGTGCCTGGAGGGGGAGGTCCTCCTACGAGCAGTACTTC. The entire variable domain, with the rest obtained from reference TRBV30 and TRBJ2-7, is as follows: SQTIHQWPATLVQPVGSPLSLECTVEGTSNPNLYWYRQAAGRGLQLLFYSVGIGQISSEVPQNLSASRPQDRQFILSSKKLLLSDSGFYLCAWRGRSSYEQYFGPGTRLTVT.